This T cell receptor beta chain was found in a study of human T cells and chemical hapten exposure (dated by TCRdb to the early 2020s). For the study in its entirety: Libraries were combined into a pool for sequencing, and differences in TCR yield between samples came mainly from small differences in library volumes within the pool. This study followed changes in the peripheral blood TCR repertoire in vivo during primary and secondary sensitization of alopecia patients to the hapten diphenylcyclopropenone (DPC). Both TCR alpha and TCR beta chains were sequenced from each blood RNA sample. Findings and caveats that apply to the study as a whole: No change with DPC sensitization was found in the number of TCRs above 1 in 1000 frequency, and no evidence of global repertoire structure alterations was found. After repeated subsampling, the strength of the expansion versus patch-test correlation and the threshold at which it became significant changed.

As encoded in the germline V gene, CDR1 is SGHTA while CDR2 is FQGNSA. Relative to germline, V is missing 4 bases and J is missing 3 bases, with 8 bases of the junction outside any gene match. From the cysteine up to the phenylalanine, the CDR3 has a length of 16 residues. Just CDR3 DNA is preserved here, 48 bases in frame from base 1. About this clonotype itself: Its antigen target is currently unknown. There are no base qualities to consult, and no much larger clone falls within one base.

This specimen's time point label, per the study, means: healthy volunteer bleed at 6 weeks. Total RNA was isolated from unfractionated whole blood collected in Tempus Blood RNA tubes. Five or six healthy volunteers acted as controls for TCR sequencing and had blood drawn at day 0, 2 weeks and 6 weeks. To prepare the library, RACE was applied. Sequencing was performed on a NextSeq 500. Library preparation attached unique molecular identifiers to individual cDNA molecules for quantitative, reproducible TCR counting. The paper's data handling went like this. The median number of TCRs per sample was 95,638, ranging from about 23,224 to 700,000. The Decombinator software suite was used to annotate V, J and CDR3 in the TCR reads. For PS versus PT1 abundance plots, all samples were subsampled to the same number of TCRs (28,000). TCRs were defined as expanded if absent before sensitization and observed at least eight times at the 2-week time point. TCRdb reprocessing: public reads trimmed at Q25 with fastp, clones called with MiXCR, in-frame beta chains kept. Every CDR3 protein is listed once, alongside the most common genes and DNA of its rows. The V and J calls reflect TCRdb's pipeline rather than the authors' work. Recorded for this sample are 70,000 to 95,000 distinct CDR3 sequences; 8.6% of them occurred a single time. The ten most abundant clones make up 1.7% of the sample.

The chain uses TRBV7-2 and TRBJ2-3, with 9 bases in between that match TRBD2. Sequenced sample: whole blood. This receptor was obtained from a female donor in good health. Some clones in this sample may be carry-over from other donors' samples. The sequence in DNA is TGTGCCAGCAGCTCCCCTCGCGGGGGGGCGACAGATACGCAGTATTTT. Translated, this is CASSSPRGGATDTQYF.